This passage covers 29 T cell receptor beta chains from one sample sequenced in a study of blood T cell repertoires in COVID-19. Produced via immunoSEQ multiplex PCR; TCRdb's table is partial and in-frame only. Of some 150,000 clones in the sample, around four fifths were seen once. The sample was peripheral blood. These receptors came from a human donor in a cohort sampled during active COVID-19.

J is TRBJ2-3 and V is TRBV9; TRBD2 matches 12 bases. This CDR3 contains 16 residues. Germline-derived CDR1 and CDR2 are SGDLS and YYNGEE. Trimming took 2 bases from V and 6 from J; bases not matched to a gene: 7. The CDR3 spells CASSVSTSGGGDTQYF. As DNA, the CDR3 is TGTGCCAGCAGCGTCTCGACTAGCGGGGGAGGGGATACGCAGTATTTT.

This clone has only a few counts. This rearrangement joins TRBV5-1 to TRBJ1-2, with a possible D match to TRBD1 (6 bases). V was trimmed by 4 bases and J by 3 bases, leaving 16 bases between them. CDR1 and CDR2 (germline): SGHRS, YFSETQ. The CDR3 is 15 amino acids. The CDR3: CASSVSTGRDYGYTF. In DNA, the CDR3 is TGCGCCAGCAGCGTGTCTACAGGGAGGGACTATGGCTACACCTTC.

The rearrangement joins TRBV6-5 to TRBJ2-3; 10 nucleotides align to TRBD1. The V gene's germline CDR1 is MNHEY and CDR2 SVGAGI. With V trimmed by 6 bases and J by 3 bases, 6 bases remained unmatched. The CDR3 length is 15 residues. CDR3 sequence: CASSLGQGGTDTQYF. The DNA of the CDR3 is TGTGCCAGCAGCCTTGGACAGGGGGGAACAGATACGCAGTATTTT.

The V and J genes are TRBV2 and TRBJ2-5, with 10 bases identical to TRBD1. The CDR3 covers 14 residues. The V segment lost 6 bases and the J segment 5 bases; nucleotides outside the gene matches: 6. Germline CDR1 is SNHLY and CDR2 is FYNNEI. In nucleotides, the CDR3 is TGTGCCAGCAGGCCGGGACAGGGGAAGGAGACCCAGTACTTC. Translated, it gives CASRPGQGKETQYF.

The rearrangement links TRBV5-6 to TRBJ2-5; a weak D match, TRBD2 (5 bases). Deletions cut 2 bases from V and 1 base from J, with 6 bases between. CDR1 SGHDT and CDR2 YYEEEE come from the germline V gene. The CDR3 extends over 13 amino acids. CDR3 bases: TGTGCCAGCAGCTTAGCGGCCCAAGAGACCCAGTACTTC. As protein: CASSLAAQETQYF.

The chain carries TRBV4-1 and TRBJ2-1; 8 bases agree with TRBD1. The CDR3 runs 15 residues. Germline V CDR1 and CDR2: MGHRA, YSYEKL. Trimming took 5 bases from V and 1 from J; bases not matched to a gene: 4. The CDR3 sequence is CASSFDRGSYNEQFF. The CDR3 coding sequence is TGCGCCAGCAGCTTTGACAGGGGTTCCTACAATGAGCAGTTCTTC.

V is TRBV27 and J is TRBJ1-2; D possibly corresponds to TRBD1 (6 bases). With 8 bases removed from V and 8 bases from J, the gap between germline ends came to 15 bases. Germline V CDR1 and CDR2: MNHEY, SMNVEV (reference sequence). The CDR3 is 12 residues long. The CDR3 DNA reads TGTGCCAGCCGCGGGGGCCCCCGGGGCTACACCTTC. It specifies CASRGGPRGYTF.

This clone was detected only a few times. The chain carries TRBV24-1 and TRBJ1-4, with TRBD1 identical over 11 bases. CDR1 and CDR2 from the germline V gene are KGHDR and SFDVKD. The CDR3 is made up of 16 amino acids. V shed 3 bases and J 8 bases; nucleotides not matched to a gene: 7. Here the CDR3 reads CATSDPGTGGVEKLFF. CDR3 coding DNA: TGTGCCACCAGTGATCCCGGGACAGGGGGAGTGGAAAAACTGTTTTTT.

The rearrangement links TRBV28 to TRBJ1-5; 10 bases map to TRBD1. V lost 6 bases, J lost 4 bases, and 9 bases stayed unmatched. The CDR3 consists of 16 residues. The germline gives CDR1 MDHEN, CDR2 SYDVKM. CDR3 nucleotides: TGTGCCAGCAGCCTAAGCGGACAGGGGGAGAATCAGCCCCAGCATTTT. Translation: CASSLSGQGENQPQHF.

This chain joins TRBV29-1 and TRBJ2-3; no clear D. CDR1 is SQVTM, CDR2 ANQGSEA, per germline. The CDR3 is 14 amino acids. V lost 4 bases and J 6 bases, leaving 17 bases between the germline ends. The CDR3 bases are TGCAGCGTTGGCGTGCCACAGAGTAGGGATACGCAGTATTTT. Its translation: CSVGVPQSRDTQYF.

This chain connects TRBV19 to TRBJ2-5, with D maybe TRBD1 (5 bases). V was cut by 3 bases and J by 4 bases, with 12 bases left in between. Germline V lookup: CDR1 LNHDA, CDR2 SQIVND (reference sequence). This CDR3 is 14 amino acids long. CDR3: CASSIGPRGETQYF. CDR3 DNA: TGTGCCAGTAGTATTGGACCTAGGGGAGAGACCCAGTACTTC.

This chain connects TRBV6-5 to TRBJ2-7, with D possibly matching TRBD1 (5 bases). Trimming pared 7 bases from V and 7 bases from J, leaving 14 bases between. CDR3 length equals 12 residues. In germline, CDR1 is MNHEY, CDR2 SVGAGI. The CDR3 DNA follows: TGTGCCAGCAACCCGGACACGCGGGAGCAGTACTTC. Translating it yields CASNPDTREQYF.

The chain has TRBV12-3 or TRBV12-4 and TRBJ1-2; D unclear. V lost 2 bases and J 8 bases, leaving 12 bases between the germline ends. The CDR3 is 13 amino acids. The CDR3: CASSLIGTTGYTF. The CDR3 nucleotides read TGTGCCAGCAGTTTAATCGGCACTACGGGCTACACCTTC.

The chain has TRBV19 and TRBJ1-2; 7 bases are shared with TRBD1. Looked up from germline, CDR1 is LNHDA and CDR2 is SQIVND (reference sequence). V dropped 3 bases and J dropped 4; count of bases not matched to a gene: 5. This CDR3 is built from 14 residues. DNA for the CDR3: TGTGCCAGTAGTATGTCAACAGGGGTCTATGGCTACACCTTC. Protein product: CASSMSTGVYGYTF.

The rearrangement links TRBV28 to TRBJ2-7, with D possibly TRBD2 on 6 matching bases. With 1 base removed from V and 6 bases from J, the gap between germline ends came to 16 bases. The CDR3 has 15 amino acids. Germline V lookup: CDR1 MDHEN, CDR2 SYDVKM. The CDR3 loop reads CASSLSGLLVGEQYF. CDR3 bases: TGTGCCAGCAGTTTATCCGGACTATTAGTGGGCGAGCAGTACTTC.

The chain recombines TRBV21-1 with TRBJ2-7; the table gives TRBD1 as D, unverified against the DNA. TRBV21-1 counts as a pseudogene. The CDR3 spans 15 residues. The CDR3 sequence: CASSKEDLRAHEQYF. The CDR3 DNA reads as TGTGCCAGCAGCAAAGAGGACCTCAGGGCCCACGAGCAGTACTTC.

This clone was recorded once. This rearrangement joins TRBV3-1 (or the pseudogene TRBV3-2) to TRBJ1-2, with 10 bases matching TRBD1. This CDR3 comprises 16 residues. Germline CDR1 reads LGHDT; CDR2 reads YNNKEL (reference sequence). With V trimmed by 3 bases and J by 7 bases, 11 bases remained unmatched. The CDR3: CASSHSPGQGPLGYTF. In DNA form, the CDR3 reads TGTGCCAGCAGCCATTCCCCGGGACAGGGGCCCCTTGGCTACACCTTC.

This chain uses TRBV5-6 with TRBJ1-5; D unclear. The ends were cut back, 0 bases at V and 0 bases at J, with 10 bases in the middle. Germline assignment: CDR1 SGHDT and CDR2 YYEEEE. The CDR3 runs to 16 residues. In nucleotides, the CDR3 is TGTGCCAGCAGCTTGGGGGGAGCATATAGCAATCAGCCCCAGCATTTT. This codes for CASSLGGAYSNQPQHF.

This clone turned up a few times. The chain recombines TRBV11-2 with TRBJ2-7, with D tentatively TRBD1 (5 bases). CDR3 length equals 14 residues. Germline V lookup: CDR1 SGHAT, CDR2 FQNNGV. V lost 3 bases and J 0 bases, leaving 9 bases between the germline ends. CDR3 sequence reads: CASSLDTISYEQYF. CDR3 nucleotide sequence: TGTGCCAGCAGCTTGGACACTATCTCCTACGAGCAGTACTTC.

This clone was counted between two and nine times. The rearrangement joins TRBV18 to TRBJ2-2; D gene ambiguous. This CDR3 is built from 14 residues. V was trimmed by 0 bases and J by 4 bases, leaving 6 bases between them. CDR1 KGHSH and CDR2 LQKENI come from the germline V gene. CDR3 nucleotides: TGTGCCAGCTCACCACCATCCCGCACCGGGGAGCTGTTTTTT. This codes for CASSPPSRTGELFF.

This clone was counted only a few times. Other DNA sequences within the sample encode an identical CDR3. The chain recombines TRBV6-1 with TRBJ2-2; D gene uncertain. Trimming removed 2 bases from V and 4 bases from J, with 5 bases in between. The germline V gene encodes CDR1 MNHNS and CDR2 SASEGT. The CDR3 loop spans 13 amino acids. The CDR3 spells CASSELATGELFF. In DNA form, the CDR3 reads TGTGCCAGCAGTGAACTGGCCACCGGGGAGCTGTTTTTT.

The chain links TRBV7-3 to TRBJ2-3; 14 nucleotides line up with TRBD2. The CDR3 consists of 16 residues. In germline, CDR1 is SGHTA, CDR2 FQGTGA. Losses at the gene ends were 4 bases for V and 5 bases for J; bases not matched to a gene: 5. CDR3 sequence (DNA): TGTGCCAGCAGCTCGGGACTAGCGGGGGCGGGAGATACGCAGTATTTT. It codes for CASSSGLAGAGDTQYF.

The chain is built from TRBV7-8 and TRBJ1-1; the match to TRBD1 covers 12 bases. Trimming at V came to 3 bases and at J to 0 bases, leaving 5 bases not matched to a gene. CDR1 is SGHVS, CDR2 FQNEAQ, per germline. The CDR3 is made up of 17 amino acids. CDR3 coding DNA: TGTGCCAGCAGCTTGGGACAGGGGGCCATAATGAACACTGAAGCTTTCTTT. Translated, it gives CASSLGQGAIMNTEAFF. Drawing the rest from reference TRBV7-8 and TRBJ1-1, the complete variable domain is GAGVSQSPRYKVAKRGQDVALRCDPISGHVSLFWYQQALGQGPEFLTYFQNEAQLDKSGLPSDRFFAERPEGSVSTLKIQRTQQEDSAVYLCASSLGQGAIMNTEAFFGQGTRLTVV.

The chain links TRBV6-2 or TRBV6-3 to TRBJ1-1; 10 positions match TRBD1. CDR1 and CDR2 (germline): MNHEY, SVGEGT. This CDR3 region has 14 residues. Germline trimming cut 6 bases from V and 6 bases from J; bases unmatched to any gene: 7. CDR3 nucleotides: TGTGCCAGCAGCTCGGGACAGGGGAAGGCTGAAGCTTTCTTT. This encodes CASSSGQGKAEAFF.

The V gene is TRBV13, the J gene TRBJ2-3; a weak D match, TRBD2 (7 bases). In germline, CDR1 is PRHDT, CDR2 FYEKMQ (reference sequence). Deletions cut 11 bases from V and 2 bases from J, with 14 bases between. This CDR3 spans 13 amino acids. The CDR3 nucleotides read TGTGCCGGGAAGGGGGGGGACACAGATACGCAGTATTTT. It specifies CAGKGGDTDTQYF. Supplemented by reference TRBV13 and TRBJ2-3, the full variable domain reads AAGVIQSPRHLIKEKRETATLKCYPIPRHDTVYWYQQGPGQDPQFLISFYEKMQSDKGSIPDRFSAQQFSDYHSELNMSSLELGDSALYFCAGKGGDTDTQYFGPGTRLTVL.

The CDR3 DNA follows: TGTGCCTGGAGTGCTTGGGAGAAGGGGGCCGAGACCCAGTACTTC. Translating gives CAWSAWEKGAETQYF. The chain combines TRBV30 with TRBJ2-5, with 7 bases fitting TRBD1. The CDR3 has 15 residues. Germline CDR1 reads GTSNPN; CDR2 reads SVGIG (reference sequence). V lost 1 base, J lost 5 bases, and 10 bases stayed unmatched.

The rearrangement uses TRBV7-8 and TRBJ2-3; D remains unclear. This CDR3 has 17 amino acids. Between the trimmed V and J ends, which lost 1 base and 2 bases, there was a span of 16 bases. CDR1 is SGHVS, CDR2 FQNEAQ, per germline. CDR3 coding DNA: TGTGCCAGCAGCTTAGTTACTATACGACTCCCCACAGATACGCAGTATTTT. This translates into CASSLVTIRLPTDTQYF.

This clone has just one count. This chain uses TRBV12-5 with TRBJ1-5; D ambiguous. Germline values: CDR1 LGHNT, CDR2 FRNRAP. This CDR3 contains 14 residues. Trimming left V 3 bases short and J 2 bases short, with 8 bases between. CDR3 sequence (DNA): TGTGCTAGTGGTTTCGATCGGGGCAATCAGCCCCAGCATTTT. Protein: CASGFDRGNQPQHF.

This chain links TRBV27 with TRBJ2-3; 9 positions match TRBD2. Unmatched junction bases numbered 15, after V lost 5 bases and J lost 6 bases. This CDR3 comprises 17 residues. Germline values: CDR1 MNHEY, CDR2 SMNVEV (reference sequence). The CDR3 reads CASSPARGGGARDTQYF. The CDR3 DNA reads as TGTGCCAGCAGTCCCGCTAGAGGCGGGGGGGCCCGGGATACGCAGTATTTT.